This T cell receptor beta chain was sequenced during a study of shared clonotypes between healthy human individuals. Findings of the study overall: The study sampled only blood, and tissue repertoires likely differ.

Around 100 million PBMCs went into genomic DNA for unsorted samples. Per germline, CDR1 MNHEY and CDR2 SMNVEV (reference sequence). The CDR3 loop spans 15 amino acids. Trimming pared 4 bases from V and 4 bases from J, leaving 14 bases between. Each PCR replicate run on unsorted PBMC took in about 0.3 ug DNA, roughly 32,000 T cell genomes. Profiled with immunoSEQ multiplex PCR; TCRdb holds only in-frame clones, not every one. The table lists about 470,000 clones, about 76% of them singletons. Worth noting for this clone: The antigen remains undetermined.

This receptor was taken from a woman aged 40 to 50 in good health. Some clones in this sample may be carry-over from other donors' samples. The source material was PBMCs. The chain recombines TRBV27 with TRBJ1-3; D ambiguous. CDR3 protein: CASSSRGNRGNTIYF. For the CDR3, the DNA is TGTGCCAGCAGTTCCCGAGGAAACCGGGGAAACACCATATATTTT.